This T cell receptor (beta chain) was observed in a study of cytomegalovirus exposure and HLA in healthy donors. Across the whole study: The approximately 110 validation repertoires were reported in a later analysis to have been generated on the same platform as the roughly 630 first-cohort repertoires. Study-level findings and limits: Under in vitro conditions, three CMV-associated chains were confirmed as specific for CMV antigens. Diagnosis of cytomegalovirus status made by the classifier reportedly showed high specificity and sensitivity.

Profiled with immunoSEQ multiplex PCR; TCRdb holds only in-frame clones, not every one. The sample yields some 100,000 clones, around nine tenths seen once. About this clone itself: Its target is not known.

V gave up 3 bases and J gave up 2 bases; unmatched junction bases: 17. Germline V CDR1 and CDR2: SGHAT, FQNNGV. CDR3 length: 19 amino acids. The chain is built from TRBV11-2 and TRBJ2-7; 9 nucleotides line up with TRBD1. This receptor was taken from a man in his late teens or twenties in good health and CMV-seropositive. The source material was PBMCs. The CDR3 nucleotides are TGTGCCAGCAGCTTCGGGGGACGACGGGGACAGGGCCCTACCTACGAGCAGTACTTC. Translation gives CASSFGGRRGQGPTYEQYF.